These T cell receptor beta chains were read from a single sample in a study of T cell repertoires in cytomegalovirus infection. TCRdb fed the reads into MiXCR, producing one record per CDR3 protein. The sample contains roughly 500,000 distinct CDR3 sequences, approximately 15% of which appear only once. The source material was CD8+ T cells from PBMCs. Source of these receptors: a human donor in good health (CMV status not recorded). Some clones in this sample may be carry-over from other donors' samples. The CDR3 runs from the conserved cysteine through the conserved F or W. D genes are given only for firm matches. Some rows mark clone size as missing; the rest say once, few, many or name a class of expanded clone.

DNA,CDR3,size,D,V,J
TGTGCCAGCAGTTATTCAGGGACAGGGGCCGGGGAGCTGTTTTTT,CASSYSGTGAGELFF,few,TRBD1,TRBV27,TRBJ2-2
TGTGCCAGCAGTGCCCAACTGAACACTGAAGCTTTCTTT,CASSAQLNTEAFF,-,-,TRBV25-1,TRBJ1-1
TGTGCCAGCAGTTTATCGGGGCGGGATGAAAAACTGTTTTTT,CASSLSGRDEKLFF,few,-,TRBV12-3/TRBV12-4,TRBJ1-4
TGTGCCAGCAGCGCTGATAACACTGAAGCTTTCTTT,CASSADNTEAFF,few,-,TRBV9,TRBJ1-1
TGCGCCAGCAGCCAAGATTTAAGGGGGCGACACTATGGCTACACCTTC,CASSQDLRGRHYGYTF,many,TRBD1,TRBV4-1,TRBJ1-2
TGTGCCAGCCATAACGGGTTGACTTCCACTGAAGCTTTCTTT,CASHNGLTSTEAFF,few,-,TRBV12-3/TRBV12-4,TRBJ1-1
TGTGCCAGCAGCTTTAGCGGGGGGGCTTATGAGCAGTTCTTC,CASSFSGGAYEQFF,many,TRBD2,TRBV7-6,TRBJ2-1
TGTGCCAGTAGTATTTTTGGACAGGGGGACTATGGCTACACCTTC,CASSIFGQGDYGYTF,-,TRBD1,TRBV19,TRBJ1-2
TGTGCCAGCAGCCCGGATATGGGGACATACTCCTACGAGCAGTACTTC,CASSPDMGTYSYEQYF,many,-,TRBV5-5,TRBJ2-7
TGTGCCAGCAGTTCCGGACTAGCGGGGGGCCTCTCCTACGAGCAGTACTTC,CASSSGLAGGLSYEQYF,many,TRBD2,TRBV12-3/TRBV12-4,TRBJ2-7
TGTGCCAGCAGTTTAACCGGGACTAGTGCCCTCTATGAGCAGTTCTTC,CASSLTGTSALYEQFF,many,TRBD2,TRBV27,TRBJ2-1
TGTGCCAGCAGTGAACTCCAAGGGAAAAACATTCAGTACTTC,CASSELQGKNIQYF,-,-,TRBV2,TRBJ2-4
TGTGCCAGCAGCTTAAAAGGGGTCATTCAGTACTTC,CASSLKGVIQYF,few,-,TRBV7-9,TRBJ2-4